The next 14 T cell receptor beta chains were all read from a single sample in a study of shared clonotypes between healthy human individuals. Naive CD8 cells lacked CD45RO and underwent positive selection for CCR7, leaving out terminally differentiated effector memory CD45RA+ cells. TCRdb's table, derived via immunoSEQ multiplex PCR, lists solely in-frame clones and lacks some. The data hold hundreds of thousands of clones, with 80% to 95% observed a single time. Material for sequencing was naive CD8+ T cells sorted from blood. The receptors stem from a man under 40 in good health.

The chain employs TRBV7-9 and TRBJ2-1; unclear D gene. Per germline, CDR1 SEHNR and CDR2 FQNEAQ (reference sequence). The CDR3 length is 12 residues. Trimming removed 6 bases at V and 9 bases at J, with 12 bases between. CDR3 in DNA: TGTGCCAGCAGTCAAACGCCGGGTGAGCAGTTCTTC. It translates to CASSQTPGEQFF.

The chain recombines TRBV10-3 with TRBJ2-5; D perhaps matches TRBD1 (5 bases). V shed 10 bases and J shed 4 bases, with 19 bases lying between them. The CDR3 has 14 residues. Germline lookup yields CDR1 ENHRY and CDR2 SYGVKD. CDR3: CATLDSPLGETQYF. CDR3 in DNA: TGTGCCACGTTAGACAGCCCGTTGGGAGAGACCCAGTACTTC.

Comments on this clone: Additional DNA sequences in this sample encode the identical CDR3. The gene calls are TRBV2 and TRBJ2-4; D is ambiguous. The germline gives CDR1 SNHLY, CDR2 FYNNEI. The V end lost 10 bases, the J end lost 0 bases, and 4 bases lay between the germline ends. The CDR3 loop spans 11 amino acids. DNA for the CDR3: TGTGCCACTTTAGCCAAAAACATTCAGTACTTC. Its translation: CATLAKNIQYF.

This clone was counted a single time. The chain recombines TRBV5-5 with TRBJ1-5, with TRBD1 matching 9 bases. Germline values: CDR1 SGHKS, CDR2 YYEKEE (reference sequence). The CDR3 has 16 amino acids. V dropped 4 bases and J dropped 5; count of bases not matched to a gene: 10. The CDR3 here is CASSSRGQGIDQPQHF. CDR3 nucleotide sequence: TGTGCCAGCAGCAGCCGAGGACAGGGGATAGATCAGCCCCAGCATTTT.

V and J are TRBV5-6 and TRBJ2-1; D ambiguous. This CDR3 has 11 residues. Germline assignment: CDR1 SGHDT and CDR2 YYEEEE. Trimming removed 1 base at V and 9 bases at J, with 5 bases between. The CDR3 loop reads CASSLLREQFF. CDR3 nucleotide sequence: TGTGCCAGCAGCTTGTTGCGTGAGCAGTTCTTC.

This clone was counted only a few times. The genes are TRBV10-3 and TRBJ1-5, with D perhaps matching TRBD1 (5 bases). CDR1 and CDR2 from the germline V gene are ENHRY and SYGVKD. The CDR3 covers 14 residues. Trimming shortened V by 10 bases and J by 2 bases, and 15 bases separated the two germline ends. The CDR3 sequence: CATRGGLGNQPQHF. CDR3 DNA sequence: TGTGCCACGAGGGGAGGATTGGGCAATCAGCCCCAGCATTTT.

V and J are TRBV7-9 and TRBJ2-7; TRBD1 might be the D (6 bases). V was pared by 5 bases and J by 1 base, with 12 bases between. The V gene's germline CDR1 is SEHNR and CDR2 FQNEAQ (reference sequence). The length of the CDR3 is 14 residues. This CDR3 is CASSRSQGSYEQYF. The CDR3 DNA sequence: TGTGCCAGCAGCCGCTCCCAGGGGTCCTACGAGCAGTACTTC. The full variable domain, its missing parts supplied by reference TRBV7-9 and TRBJ2-7, is DTGVSQNPRHKITKRGQNVTFRCDPISEHNRLYWYRQTLGQGPEFLTYFQNEAQLEKSRLLSDRFSAERPKGSFSTLEIQRTEQGDSAMYLCASSRSQGSYEQYFGPGTRLTVT.

The J gene is TRBJ1-1, the V gene TRBV6-6; a possible D gene is TRBD1 (6 bases). Between the trimmed V and J ends, which lost 0 bases and 0 bases, there was a span of 11 bases. In germline, CDR1 is MNHNY, CDR2 SVGAGI (reference sequence). This CDR3 has 16 amino acids. DNA for the CDR3: TGTGCCAGCAGTTACTCAAACAGGGATCTGAACACTGAAGCTTTCTTT. It yields the protein CASSYSNRDLNTEAFF.

The chain combines TRBV28 with TRBJ1-4, with TRBD1 identical over 8 bases. Trimming removed 6 bases from V and 5 bases from J; junction bases left unmatched: 5. The germline V gene has CDR1 MDHEN and CDR2 SYDVKM. The CDR3 totals 14 residues. Here the CDR3 reads CASSGTGGNEKLFF. The CDR3 DNA is TGTGCCAGCAGCGGGACAGGAGGGAATGAAAAACTGTTTTTT.

The chain has TRBV2 and TRBJ2-1; tentatively, D is TRBD2 (5 bases). The CDR3 contains 16 residues. In germline, CDR1 is SNHLY, CDR2 FYNNEI. Between the trimmed V and J ends, which lost 3 bases and 4 bases, there was a span of 16 bases. CDR3 coding DNA: TGTGCCAGCAGTGACCTGACACTTAGGAGGTACAATGAGCAGTTCTTC. This encodes CASSDLTLRRYNEQFF. Based on the CDR3 plus reference TRBV2 and TRBJ2-1, the full variable domain is EPEVTQTPSHQVTQMGQEVILRCVPISNHLYFYWYRQILGQKVEFLVSFYNNEISEKSEIFDDQFSVERPDGSNFTLKIRSTKLEDSAMYFCASSDLTLRRYNEQFFGPGTRLTVL.

This clone was seen a few times. V is TRBV6-1 and J is TRBJ2-7; D gene uncertain. Germline V gene sequence: CDR1 MNHNS, CDR2 SASEGT. V was pared by 0 bases and J by 5 bases, with 8 bases between. The CDR3 totals 13 residues. CDR3 bases: TGTGCCAGCAGTGAAGCCTCGGAAGACGAGCAGTACTTC. This gives the protein CASSEASEDEQYF.

V usage is TRBV7-6 and J usage is TRBJ2-7, with 7 bases lining up with TRBD1. Germline values: CDR1 SGHVS, CDR2 FNYEAQ. The CDR3 totals 16 residues. The trim removed 4 bases at V and 0 bases at J, leaving 9 bases unmatched. The CDR3 bases are TGTGCCAGCAGCTCACCATCCGGGACAGACTCCTACGAGCAGTACTTC. This sequence encodes CASSSPSGTDSYEQYF.

This clone has a single count. The V and J genes are TRBV27 and TRBJ1-5, with 8 bases that match TRBD1. V lost 8 bases to trimming and J lost 3 bases; unmatched junction nucleotides: 6. Germline V gene lookup returns CDR1 MNHEY and CDR2 SMNVEV (reference sequence). The CDR3 runs 14 residues. CDR3 nucleotide sequence: TGTGCCAGCCCGGGGACAGGAATCAATCAGCCCCAGCATTTT. It is translated as CASPGTGINQPQHF.

V gene TRBV14 combines with J gene TRBJ2-7; no clear D. Per the germline V gene, CDR1 is SGHDN and CDR2 is FVKESK. This CDR3 comprises 14 residues. The V end was cut by 1 base, the J end by 1 base, with 8 bases between. The CDR3, as DNA: TGTGCCAGCAGCCAAGCTTGGGATTCCTACGAGCAGTACTTC. This sequence encodes CASSQAWDSYEQYF.